The next 14 T cell receptor beta chains were all read from a single sample in a study of long-term antiretroviral therapy in people with HIV. The assay, immunoSEQ v3.0, was run at survey level. Repertoires were generated with immunoSEQ multiplex PCR, while TCRdb's copy carries only in-frame clones and drops some. The sample contains approximately 19,000 clones, roughly 86% of which appear only once. The input for sequencing was unsorted PBMCs, taken 2.1 years after starting antiretroviral therapy. These TCRs come from a man younger than 35 with HIV.

The rearrangement links TRBV14 to TRBJ2-7, with 10 bases that match TRBD1. The V gene's germline CDR1 is SGHDN and CDR2 FVKESK. V trimming: 1 base; J trimming: 0 bases; junction bases outside the gene matches: 3. There are 16 residues in the CDR3. The CDR3 region is CASSQGTGGASYEQYF. The CDR3 nucleotides read TGTGCCAGCAGCCAAGGGACAGGGGGGGCCTCCTACGAGCAGTACTTC.

This clone was picked up a small number of times. The chain recombines TRBV9 with TRBJ2-7; TRBD2 aligns across 9 bases. The CDR3 spans 14 residues. With 3 bases clipped from V and 2 bases from J, the junction kept 3 bases outside the gene matches. The germline gives CDR1 SGDLS, CDR2 YYNGEE. CDR3 sequence: CASSEGLAPYEQYF. DNA for the CDR3: TGTGCCAGCAGCGAGGGACTAGCTCCCTACGAGCAGTACTTC.

The chain joins TRBV6-1 to TRBJ1-1, with 7 nucleotides matching TRBD1. Losses at the gene ends were 4 bases for V and 6 bases for J; bases not matched to a gene: 8. The CDR3 length is 14 residues. The germline V gene has CDR1 MNHNS and CDR2 SASEGT. The DNA for the CDR3 is TGTGCCAGCAGTGCCTGGGGACAGATCGCTGAAGCTTTCTTT. It yields the protein CASSAWGQIAEAFF.

The chain joins TRBV11-2 to TRBJ2-3; possible D gene TRBD2, 6 bases. Per germline, CDR1 SGHAT and CDR2 FQNNGV. V was shortened by 4 bases and J by 10 bases, with 12 bases between the two germline ends. CDR3 length: 12 residues. As DNA, the CDR3 is TGTGCCAGCAGCTCCCCAACTAGCTCGCAGTATTTT. Residues: CASSSPTSSQYF.

This sequence joins TRBV7-2 and TRBJ2-7; D remains unclear. The CDR3 is 13 amino acids. Germline CDR1 SGHTA, CDR2 FQGNSA. Trimming took 1 base from V and 4 from J, leaving 8 bases between them. The CDR3 region has the DNA TGTGCCAGCAGCTTAGGAGAGTTGTACGAGCAGTACTTC. Encoded protein: CASSLGELYEQYF.

CDR3 in amino acids: CASSLVQDTDTQYF. In DNA form, the CDR3 reads TGCGCCAGCAGCTTGGTTCAGGACACAGATACGCAGTATTTT. The rearrangement joins TRBV5-1 to TRBJ2-3; D is uncertain. V gave up 0 bases and J gave up 2 bases, with 7 bases separating them. CDR3 length equals 14 residues. Germline CDR1 reads SGHRS; CDR2 reads YFSETQ.

The chain links TRBV5-6 to TRBJ2-7; a weak D match, TRBD1 (6 bases). Germline V lookup: CDR1 SGHDT, CDR2 YYEEEE. The CDR3 consists of 15 residues. V was clipped by 4 bases and J by 5 bases, with 19 bases between them. This chain's CDR3 is CASSAVGQGRNEQYF. DNA for the CDR3: TGTGCCAGCAGCGCCGTAGGTCAGGGGCGGAACGAGCAGTACTTC.

This chain uses TRBV7-9 with TRBJ2-3; no reliable D call. V gave up 5 bases and J gave up 5 bases, with 17 bases separating them. The germline V gene has CDR1 SEHNR and CDR2 FQNEAQ (reference sequence). The CDR3 totals 15 residues. In nucleotides, the CDR3 is TGTGCCAGCAGCCATTCAATCCGACCAGGAGATACGCAGTATTTT. It yields the protein CASSHSIRPGDTQYF.

The chain uses TRBV11-2 and TRBJ2-7; D gene unclear. This CDR3 is 12 amino acids long. Trimming stripped 3 bases from V and 6 bases from J, with 9 bases between. Germline-derived CDR1 and CDR2 are SGHAT and FQNNGV. The CDR3 here is CASSFPLGEQYF. For the CDR3, the DNA is TGTGCCAGCAGCTTTCCGTTGGGCGAGCAGTACTTC.

The chain has TRBV7-8 and TRBJ2-2, with a weak D call TRBD1 (8 bases). The germline V gene encodes CDR1 SGHVS and CDR2 FQNEAQ. This CDR3 contains 15 residues. Trimming removed 4 bases at V and 7 bases at J, with 16 bases between. Written as DNA, the CDR3 is TGTGCCAGCAGCTACAGGGGGGGGATAATCGGGGAGCTGTTTTTT. It translates to CASSYRGGIIGELFF.

In nucleotides, the CDR3 is TGTGCCAGCAGCCACAACGGGGGGCGGGTTACCGGGGAGCTGTTTTTT. Translated, it gives CASSHNGGRVTGELFF. The chain recombines TRBV5-5 with TRBJ2-2, with D possibly being TRBD2 (7 bases). Trimming cost V 4 bases and J 5 bases, with 18 bases left between them. The germline gives CDR1 SGHKS, CDR2 YYEKEE (reference sequence). The CDR3 covers 16 residues.

The chain has TRBV7-9 and TRBJ1-1; weak D call: TRBD1 (6 bases). The germline CDR1 and CDR2 sequences are SEHNR and FQNEAQ (reference sequence). The ends were cut back, 7 bases at V and 1 base at J, with 10 bases in the middle. The CDR3 totals 13 residues. CDR3 nucleotides: TGTGCCAGCAACGAAGGGGGGAACACTGAAGCTTTCTTT. Translating gives CASNEGGNTEAFF. Supplemented by reference TRBV7-9 and TRBJ1-1, the full variable domain reads DTGVSQNPRHKITKRGQNVTFRCDPISEHNRLYWYRQTLGQGPEFLTYFQNEAQLEKSRLLSDRFSAERPKGSFSTLEIQRTEQGDSAMYLCASNEGGNTEAFFGQGTRLTVV.

This clone was seen a single time. The chain couples TRBV19 to TRBJ1-2; the D is unclear. Germline V lookup: CDR1 LNHDA, CDR2 SQIVND (reference sequence). The CDR3 length is 15 residues. Trimming stripped 3 bases from V and 0 bases from J, with 11 bases between. The DNA of the CDR3 is TGTGCCAGTAGTATGGGGAGGGCAGCTAACTATGGCTACACCTTC. This translates into CASSMGRAANYGYTF. The full variable domain, in which reference TRBV19 and TRBJ1-2 provide the parts outside the CDR3, is DGGITQSPKYLFRKEGQNVTLSCEQNLNHDAMYWYRQDPGQGLRLIYYSQIVNDFQKGDIAEGYSVSREKKESFPLTVTSAQKNPTAFYLCASSMGRAANYGYTFGSGTRLTVV.

The chain couples TRBV6-1 to TRBJ1-4; D is ambiguous. Germline V lookup: CDR1 MNHNS, CDR2 SASEGT. V dropped 2 bases and J dropped 5 bases, with 9 bases sitting between them. The CDR3 has 14 amino acids. CDR3 amino acids: CASSEQAGNEKLFF. In DNA form, the CDR3 reads TGTGCCAGCAGTGAACAAGCGGGGAATGAAAAACTGTTTTTT.